This paragraph covers one TCR beta chain sequence. The CDR3 runs to 15 residues. The germline gives CDR1 MDHEN, CDR2 SYDVKM. With V trimmed by 7 bases and J by 10 bases, 12 bases remained unmatched. The repertoire was sequenced with immunoSEQ multiplex PCR; TCRdb's copy has only in-frame clones and lacks some. The data contain around 57,000 clones, roughly 94% of them singletons. This record belongs to a study of preoperative IRX-2 immunotherapy in early breast cancer. This sample's treatment: preoperative locoregional IRX-2 cytokine immunotherapy. Patients received preoperative, locoregional IRX-2 cytokine immunotherapy in a phase Ib study.

This chain connects TRBV28 to TRBJ1-6, with 8 bases identical to TRBD1. This clonotype was obtained from a human donor with breast cancer. The sample was acquired from a patient treated with IRX-2 immunotherapy. The CDR3 sequence is CASTPPADRGSPLHF. CDR3 DNA sequence: TGTGCCAGCACCCCTCCCGCTGACAGGGGATCACCCCTCCACTTT.